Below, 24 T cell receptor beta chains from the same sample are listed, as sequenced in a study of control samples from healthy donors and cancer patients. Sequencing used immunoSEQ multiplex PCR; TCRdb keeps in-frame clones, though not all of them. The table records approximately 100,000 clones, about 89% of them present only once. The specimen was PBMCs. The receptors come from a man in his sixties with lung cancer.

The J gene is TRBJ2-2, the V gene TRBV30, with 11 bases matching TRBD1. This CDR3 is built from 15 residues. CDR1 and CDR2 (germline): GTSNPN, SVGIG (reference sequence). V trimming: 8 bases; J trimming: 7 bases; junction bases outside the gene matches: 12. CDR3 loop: CAGPTGTGGNGELFF. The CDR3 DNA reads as TGTGCCGGCCCGACTGGGACAGGGGGGAACGGGGAGCTGTTTTTT. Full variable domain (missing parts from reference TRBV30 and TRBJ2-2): SQTIHQWPATLVQPVGSPLSLECTVEGTSNPNLYWYRQAAGRGLQLLFYSVGIGQISSEVPQNLSASRPQDRQFILSSKKLLLSDSGFYLCAGPTGTGGNGELFFGEGSRLTVL.

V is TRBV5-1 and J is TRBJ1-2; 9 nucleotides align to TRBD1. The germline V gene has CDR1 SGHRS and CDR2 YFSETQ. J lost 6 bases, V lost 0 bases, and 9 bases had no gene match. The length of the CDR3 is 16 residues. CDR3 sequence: CASSLVQGQGFDGYTF. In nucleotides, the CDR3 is TGCGCCAGCAGCTTGGTCCAGGGACAGGGTTTCGATGGCTACACCTTC.

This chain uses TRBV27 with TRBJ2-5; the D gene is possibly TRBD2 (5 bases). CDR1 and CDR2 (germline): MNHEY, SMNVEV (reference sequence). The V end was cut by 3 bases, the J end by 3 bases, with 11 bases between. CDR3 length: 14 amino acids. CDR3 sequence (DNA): TGTGCCAGCAGTTTGAGCGGCTCCAAAGAGACCCAGTACTTC. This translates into CASSLSGSKETQYF.

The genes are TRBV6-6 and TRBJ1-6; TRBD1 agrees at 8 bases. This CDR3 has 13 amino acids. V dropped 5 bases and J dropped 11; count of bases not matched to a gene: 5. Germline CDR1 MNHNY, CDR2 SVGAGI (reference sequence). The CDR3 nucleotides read TGTGCCAGCAGTCAGGACAGGGAGACACCCCTCCACTTT. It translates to CASSQDRETPLHF.

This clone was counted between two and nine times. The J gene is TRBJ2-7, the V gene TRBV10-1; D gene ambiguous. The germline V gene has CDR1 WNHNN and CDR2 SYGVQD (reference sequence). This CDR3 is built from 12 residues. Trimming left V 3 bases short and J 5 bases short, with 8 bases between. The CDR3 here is CASSDSWNEQYF. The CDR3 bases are TGCGCCAGCAGTGATTCGTGGAACGAGCAGTACTTC.

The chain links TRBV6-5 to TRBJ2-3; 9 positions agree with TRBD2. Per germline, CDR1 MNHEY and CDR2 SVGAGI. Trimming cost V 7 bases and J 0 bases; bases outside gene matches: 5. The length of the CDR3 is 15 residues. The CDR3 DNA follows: TGTGCCAGCATGAGCGGGGGGTCTAGCACAGATACGCAGTATTTT. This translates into CASMSGGSSTDTQYF.

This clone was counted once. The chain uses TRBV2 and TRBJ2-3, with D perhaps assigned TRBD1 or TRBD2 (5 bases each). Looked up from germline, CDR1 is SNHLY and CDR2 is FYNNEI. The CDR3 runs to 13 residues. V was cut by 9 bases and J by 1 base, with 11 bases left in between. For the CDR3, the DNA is TGTGCCAGGGGCACGGGGCGCACAGATACGCAGTATTTT. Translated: CARGTGRTDTQYF.

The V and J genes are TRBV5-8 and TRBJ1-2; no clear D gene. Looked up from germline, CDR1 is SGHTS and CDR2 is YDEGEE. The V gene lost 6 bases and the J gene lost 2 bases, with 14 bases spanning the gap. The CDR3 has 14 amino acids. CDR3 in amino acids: CASTPSPLNYGYTF. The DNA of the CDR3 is TGTGCCAGCACTCCCTCACCGCTGAACTATGGCTACACCTTC.

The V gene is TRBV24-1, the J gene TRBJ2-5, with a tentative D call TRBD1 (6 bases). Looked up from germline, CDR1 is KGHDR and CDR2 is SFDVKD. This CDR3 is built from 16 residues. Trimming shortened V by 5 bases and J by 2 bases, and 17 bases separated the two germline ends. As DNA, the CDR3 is TGTGCCACCAGTGCGGAACCGGGACAACTACAAGAGACCCAGTACTTC. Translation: CATSAEPGQLQETQYF.

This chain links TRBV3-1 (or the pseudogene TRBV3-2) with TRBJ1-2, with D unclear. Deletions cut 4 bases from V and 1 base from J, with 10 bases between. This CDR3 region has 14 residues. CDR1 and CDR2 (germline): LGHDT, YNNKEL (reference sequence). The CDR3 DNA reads TGTGCCAGCAGCCGATGGACCGTTAACTATGGCTACACCTTC. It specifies CASSRWTVNYGYTF.

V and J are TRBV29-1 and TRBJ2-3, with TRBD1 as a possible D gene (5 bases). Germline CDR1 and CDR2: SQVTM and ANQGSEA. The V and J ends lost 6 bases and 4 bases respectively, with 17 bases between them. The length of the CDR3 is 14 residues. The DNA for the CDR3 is TGCAGCGTCAACCTGCGAGAAGGGGCAGATACGCAGTATTTT. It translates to CSVNLREGADTQYF.

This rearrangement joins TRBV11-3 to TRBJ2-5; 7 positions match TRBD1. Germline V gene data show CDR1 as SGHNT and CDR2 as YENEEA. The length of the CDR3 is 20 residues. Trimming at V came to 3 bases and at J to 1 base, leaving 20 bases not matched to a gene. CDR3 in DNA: TGTGCCAGCAGCTTCCCCTCGCTATTGTACGGGACAGTAACCCAAGAGACCCAGTACTTC. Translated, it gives CASSFPSLLYGTVTQETQYF.

Here the CDR3 reads CASRTNGELFF. In nucleotides, the CDR3 is TGTGCCAGCAGGACAAACGGGGAGCTGTTTTTT. The chain links TRBV6-6 to TRBJ2-2; D unclear. In germline, CDR1 is MNHNY, CDR2 SVGAGI (reference sequence). V shed 6 bases and J shed 7 bases, with 6 bases lying between them. The CDR3 sequence is 11 residues long.

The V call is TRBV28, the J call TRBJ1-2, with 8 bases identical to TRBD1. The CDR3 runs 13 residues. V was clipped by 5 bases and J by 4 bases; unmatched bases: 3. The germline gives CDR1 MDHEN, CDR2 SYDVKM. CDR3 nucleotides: TGTGCCAGCAGTATTACAGGGGGCTATGGCTACACCTTC. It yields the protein CASSITGGYGYTF.

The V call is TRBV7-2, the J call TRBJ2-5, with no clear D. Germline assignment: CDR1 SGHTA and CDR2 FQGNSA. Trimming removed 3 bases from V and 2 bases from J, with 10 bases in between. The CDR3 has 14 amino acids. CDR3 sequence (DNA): TGTGCCAGCAGCTTGGGCAGACGACAAGAGACCCAGTACTTC. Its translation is CASSLGRRQETQYF.

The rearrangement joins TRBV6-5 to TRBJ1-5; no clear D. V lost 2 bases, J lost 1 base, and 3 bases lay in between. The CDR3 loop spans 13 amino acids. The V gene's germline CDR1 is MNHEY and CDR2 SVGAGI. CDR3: CASSYGSNQPQHF. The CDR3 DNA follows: TGTGCCAGCAGTTACGGAAGCAATCAGCCCCAGCATTTT.

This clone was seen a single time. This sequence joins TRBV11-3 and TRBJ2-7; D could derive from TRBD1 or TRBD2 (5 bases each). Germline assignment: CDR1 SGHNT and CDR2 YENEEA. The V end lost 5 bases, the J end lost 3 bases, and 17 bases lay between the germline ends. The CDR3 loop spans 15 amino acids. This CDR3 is CASSAKPGPSYEQYV. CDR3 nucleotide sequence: TGTGCCAGCAGCGCGAAACCGGGACCGAGCTACGAGCAGTACGTC.

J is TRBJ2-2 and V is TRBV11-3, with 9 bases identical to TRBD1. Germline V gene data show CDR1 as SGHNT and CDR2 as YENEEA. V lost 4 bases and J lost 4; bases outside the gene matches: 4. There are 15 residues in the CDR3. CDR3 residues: CASSSRTGATGELFF. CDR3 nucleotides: TGTGCCAGCAGCTCCCGGACAGGGGCCACCGGGGAGCTGTTTTTT.

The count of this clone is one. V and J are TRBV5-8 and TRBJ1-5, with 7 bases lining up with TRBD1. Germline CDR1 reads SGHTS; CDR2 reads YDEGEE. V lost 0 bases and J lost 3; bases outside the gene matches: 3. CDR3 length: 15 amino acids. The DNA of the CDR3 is TGTGCCAGCAGCTTGGGACAGGGATTCAATCAGCCCCAGCATTTT. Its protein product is CASSLGQGFNQPQHF. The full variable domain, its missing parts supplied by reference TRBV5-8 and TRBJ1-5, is EAGVTQSPTHLIKTRGQQATLRCSPISGHTSVYWYQQALGLGLQFLLWYDEGEERNRGNFPPRFSGRQFPNYSSELNVNALELEDSALYLCASSLGQGFNQPQHFGDGTRLSIL.

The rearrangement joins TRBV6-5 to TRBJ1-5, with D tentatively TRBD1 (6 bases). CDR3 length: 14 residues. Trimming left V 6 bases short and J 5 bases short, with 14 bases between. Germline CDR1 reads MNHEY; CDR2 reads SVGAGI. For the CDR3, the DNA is TGTGCCAGCAGCTCTACGGGGGGGCATCAGCCCCAGCATTTT. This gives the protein CASSSTGGHQPQHF.

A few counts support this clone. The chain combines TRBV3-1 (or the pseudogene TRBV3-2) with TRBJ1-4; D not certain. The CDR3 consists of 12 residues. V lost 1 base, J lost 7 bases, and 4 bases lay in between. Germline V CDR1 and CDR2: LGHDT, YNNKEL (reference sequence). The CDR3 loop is CASSQAPEKLFF. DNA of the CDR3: TGTGCCAGCAGCCAAGCTCCTGAAAAACTGTTTTTT.

The CDR3 nucleotides are TGTGCCAGCAGCGTAGTTACAGGGGGGTTTAATGAGCAGTTCTTC. Amino acids: CASSVVTGGFNEQFF. The V gene is TRBV9, the J gene TRBJ2-1; 8 bases fit TRBD1. V shed 0 bases, J shed 7 bases, and the junction held 6 bases outside the gene matches. Germline V gene lookup returns CDR1 SGDLS and CDR2 YYNGEE. The CDR3 is made up of 15 amino acids.

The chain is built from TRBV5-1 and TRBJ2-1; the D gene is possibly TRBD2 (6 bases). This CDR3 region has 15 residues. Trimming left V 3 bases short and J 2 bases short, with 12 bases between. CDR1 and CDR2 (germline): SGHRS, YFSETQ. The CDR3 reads CASSSVGGAYNEQFF. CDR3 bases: TGCGCCAGCAGCTCGGTGGGCGGGGCCTACAATGAGCAGTTCTTC.

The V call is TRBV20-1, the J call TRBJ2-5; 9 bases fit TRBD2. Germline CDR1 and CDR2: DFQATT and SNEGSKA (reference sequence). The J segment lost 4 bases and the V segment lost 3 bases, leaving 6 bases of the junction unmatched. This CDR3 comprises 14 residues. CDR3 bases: TGCAGTGCTAGTTCTGCGGGGGGGCTAGAGACCCAGTACTTC. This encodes CSASSAGGLETQYF.